A selection of T cell receptor beta chains follows, all from one sample in a study of T cells after yellow fever vaccination. TCRdb itself ran the 5' RACE reads through MiXCR, one entry per CDR3 protein. The sample holds just under 600,000 distinct CDR3 sequences, 13% seen once. The sequencing used PBMCs, collected on the day of the yellow fever booster vaccination. Receptor source: a man under 40 who received the YFV17D yellow fever vaccine. Both conserved end residues are part of each CDR3. A D gene is named only where the DNA matches it firmly. Clone size, where shown, is once, few, many, or a class for clones that have expanded.

>few|TRBJ2-5|TRBV24-1|.
TGTGCCACCAGTGATTTGGGGGCCGCGGGGGAGACCCAGTACTTC
CATSDLGAAGETQYF
>.|TRBJ2-7|TRBV12-3/TRBV12-4|TRBD1
TGTGCCAGCAGTCTCGGCAGGGGGCATAACGAGCAGTACTTC
CASSLGRGHNEQYF
>few|TRBJ2-1|TRBV29-1|TRBD2
TGCAGCGTTTTGTCTAGCGGGAGGGCCAATAATCGGCCAACAGCTGAGCAGTTCTTC
CSVLSSGRANNRPTAEQFF
>.|TRBJ1-5|TRBV28|TRBD1
TGTGCCAGCAGTTTTTGGACAGGGGGCGCGGGGCAGCCCCAGCATTTT
CASSFWTGGAGQPQHF
>.|TRBJ2-3|TRBV7-2|.
TGTGCCAGCAGCTTAGTGTGGGGAGACACAGATACGCGGTATTTT
CASSLVWGDTDTRYF
>few|TRBJ2-7|TRBV6-2/TRBV6-3|.
TGTGCCAGCACCCTACCAGGCCCAACCGGGACTTCCTTCTACGAGCAGTACTTC
CASTLPGPTGTSFYEQYF
>many|TRBJ2-2|TRBV28|.
TGTGCCAGCAGCCGAGGGGCAGGGGTTACCGGGGAGCTGTTTTTT
CASSRGAGVTGELFF
>.|TRBJ2-1|TRBV24-1|TRBD2
TGTGCCACCGGCCCGGCAGCGGGGAGCTCCTACAATGAGCAGTTCTTC
CATGPAAGSSYNEQFF
>.|TRBJ2-7|TRBV6-1|TRBD1
TGTGCCAGCAGTCCGCCGGGACAGGGGTATTACGAGCAGTACTTC
CASSPPGQGYYEQYF
>.|TRBJ1-6|TRBV10-2|.
TGCGCCAGCAGTGATTATGGGGGATCAAAAAATTCACCCCTCCACTTT
CASSDYGGSKNSPLHF
>.|TRBJ2-1|TRBV20-1|TRBD2
TGCAGTGCTAGGGATAGCGGGAGGTACTCCTACAATGAGCAGTTCTTC
CSARDSGRYSYNEQFF
>.|TRBJ2-3|TRBV7-9|TRBD2
TGTGCCAGCAGCTCACCCCCTAGCGGGAGTGGCACAGATACGCAGTATTTT
CASSSPPSGSGTDTQYF
>.|TRBJ2-7|TRBV20-1|.
TGCAGTGCTAGAGATGTCGGGGCGAGCTCCTACGAGCAGTACTTC
CSARDVGASSYEQYF
>few|TRBJ2-1|TRBV19|.
TGTGCCAGTAGGCAGGGACTCAACAATGAGCAGTTCTTC
CASRQGLNNEQFF
>few|TRBJ1-1|TRBV4-3|TRBD1
TGCGCCAGCAGCCAAGAAGGAGGAAGGGGGCCTGGGGCCGCTTTCTTT
CASSQEGGRGPGAAFF
>few|TRBJ2-7|TRBV12-5|.
TGTGCTAGTGCCCTGGTCCTGAGCCGTCATCCAACCTACGAGCAGTACTTC
CASALVLSRHPTYEQYF
>many|TRBJ2-5|TRBV7-8|.
TGTGCCAGCAGCTTAGCGGGTCAGTCCGCCCAAGAGACCCAGTACTTC
CASSLAGQSAQETQYF
>.|TRBJ2-3|TRBV20-1|.
TGCAGTGCCCCCAGAGGAGGGAGTCTGGGCACAGATACGCAGTATTTT
CSAPRGGSLGTDTQYF
>.|TRBJ1-1|TRBV5-1|.
TGCGCCAGCAGCTTCGGGGGGGGGTTGAACACTGAAGCTTTCTTT
CASSFGGGLNTEAFF
>few|TRBJ2-7|TRBV20-1|.
TGCAGTGCTAGAATGGGGGGGCGCGGCTACGAGCAGTACTTC
CSARMGGRGYEQYF
>few|TRBJ2-7|TRBV29-1|.
TGCAGCGTTGCGACCTACACCTACGAGCAGTACTTC
CSVATYTYEQYF
>.|TRBJ2-3|TRBV5-4|TRBD1
TGTGCCAGCAGTTACGGACAGGGAATCACAGATACGCAGTATTTT
CASSYGQGITDTQYF
>.|TRBJ2-3|TRBV6-5|.
TGTGCCAGCAGGTACGCAGAAGCAGATACGCAGTATTTT
CASRYAEADTQYF
>.|TRBJ2-7|TRBV7-2|.
TGTGCCAGCAGCTTACAGGCAGGGGTCTACGAGCAGTACTTC
CASSLQAGVYEQYF
>few|TRBJ2-7|TRBV5-1|TRBD2
TGCGCCAGCAGCTCCACACCAGCGGGAGTAAACGAGCAGTACTTC
CASSSTPAGVNEQYF
>.|TRBJ1-1|TRBV18|TRBD1
TGTGCCAGCTCACCTGGACAGGGGTCTAACACTGAAGCTTTCTTT
CASSPGQGSNTEAFF
>.|TRBJ2-1|TRBV12-5|.
TGTGCTAGTGCCGAACAGGGTAGCTCCTACAATGAGCAGTTCTTC
CASAEQGSSYNEQFF
>once|TRBJ2-3|TRBV20-1|TRBD2
TGCAGTATTGGCGGGAGCGGGAGTGCAGATACGCAGTATTTT
CSIGGSGSADTQYF
>many|TRBJ2-1|TRBV12-3/TRBV12-4|TRBD2
TGTGCCAGCAGTTTACAGCTAGCGGGATATGAGCAGTTCTTC
CASSLQLAGYEQFF
>few|TRBJ2-3|TRBV5-1|.
TGCGCCAGCAGCTTGGAGCGCCACACAGATACGCAGTATTTT
CASSLERHTDTQYF
>many|TRBJ2-3|TRBV6-1|TRBD2
TGTGCCAGCAGAGCGGGAGGAACAGATACGCAGTATTTT
CASRAGGTDTQYF
>once|TRBJ2-1|TRBV18|.
.
CASSLSGQGAQEQFF
>.|TRBJ2-3|TRBV10-3|TRBD2
TGTGCCATCAGTCAGAGTCCCGGGACTAGCGGGAGCTCAGATACGCAGTATTTT
CAISQSPGTSGSSDTQYF
>few|TRBJ2-3|TRBV20-1|.
TGCAGTGCCCCTGTACGTGGTCGCACAGATACGCAGTATTTT
CSAPVRGRTDTQYF
>few|TRBJ2-1|TRBV29-1|.
TGCAGCGTTTTGTGGGGGGCGGAGTACAATGAGCAGTTCTTC
CSVLWGAEYNEQFF
>.|TRBJ2-1|TRBV7-8|TRBD2
TGTGCCAGCAGCTTAGGGGGGGGACCTAGCTCCTACAATGAGCAGTTCTTC
CASSLGGGPSSYNEQFF
>.|TRBJ2-3|TRBV20-1|.
TGCAGTGCCCCCCCCGAGGGAGATACGCAGTATTTT
CSAPPEGDTQYF
>.|TRBJ2-1|TRBV24-1|.
TGTGCCACCAGTCGCACACAGTACAATGAGCAGTTCTTC
CATSRTQYNEQFF
>.|TRBJ1-2|TRBV12-5|.
TGTGCTAGTGGTTTGGTGGGACAACGCTACACCTTC
CASGLVGQRYTF
>few|TRBJ1-1|TRBV5-1|TRBD1
TGCGCCAGCAGCACGGCGGGACAGACGAACACTGAAGCTTTCTTT
CASSTAGQTNTEAFF
>.|TRBJ2-7|TRBV5-5|.
TGTGCCAGCAGCGGACGGGGGCTCTCCTACGAGCAGTACTTC
CASSGRGLSYEQYF
>few|TRBJ1-1|TRBV18|.
TGTGCCAGCTCACCACCTGCGGGCGACACTGAAGCTTTCTTT
CASSPPAGDTEAFF
>few|TRBJ2-1|TRBV30|.
TGTGCCTGGAGTGACGGAGTGATCAATGAGCAGTTCTTC
CAWSDGVINEQFF
>.|TRBJ2-3|TRBV20-1|TRBD2
TGCAGTTCCAAAGCGGGGAATACAGATACGCAGTATTTT
CSSKAGNTDTQYF